This passage covers 6 T cell receptor beta chains from one sample sequenced in a study of blood T cells in healthy people across ages. A J-beta primer mix and a sample-barcoded 5' primer were used in a second PCR of about 7 to 12 cycles. TCRdb reprocessed the 5' RACE reads with MiXCR, giving one entry per CDR3 protein. The data hold approximately 1.5 million distinct CDR3 sequences, with about 42% observed a single time. The material sequenced was blood. All receptors derive from a woman aged 18-29 years in good health.

The V gene is TRBV4-2, the J gene TRBJ2-2; 11 bases are a match to TRBD2. Per the germline V gene, CDR1 is LGHNA and CDR2 is YNFKEQ. The junction had 4 bases not matched to a gene; V was cut back by 0 bases and J by 1 base. The CDR3 has 18 residues. The CDR3 sequence: CASSQDDLAGGNTGELFF. The DNA of the CDR3 is TGTGCCAGCAGCCAAGATGACCTAGCGGGAGGGAACACCGGGGAGCTGTTTTTT.

This clonotype has only a few counts. This rearrangement joins TRBV11-2 to TRBJ2-1, with TRBD1 matching over 8 bases. V shed 5 bases, J shed 0 bases, and the junction held 6 bases outside the gene matches. Germline V gene data show CDR1 as SGHAT and CDR2 as FQNNGV. The CDR3 has 16 amino acids. The CDR3 sequence is CASSLMTGDSYNEQFF. The CDR3, as DNA: TGTGCCAGCAGCCTCATGACAGGGGACTCCTACAATGAGCAGTTCTTC. Using reference TRBV11-2 and TRBJ2-1 for the parts outside the CDR3, the full variable domain is EAGVAQSPRYKIIEKRQSVAFWCNPISGHATLYWYQQILGQGPKLLIQFQNNGVVDDSQLPKDRFSAERLKGVDSTLKIQPAKLEDSAVYLCASSLMTGDSYNEQFFGPGTRLTVL.

This clonotype was detected once. The chain combines TRBV7-2 with TRBJ2-3; no reliable D call. CDR1 is SGHTA, CDR2 FQGNSA, per germline. The V end lost 0 bases, the J end lost 6 bases, and 7 bases lay between the germline ends. This CDR3 is 13 amino acids long. CDR3 coding DNA: TGTGCCAGCAGCTTAGCCCCTTCGGATACGCAGTATTTT. Translated: CASSLAPSDTQYF.

The genes are TRBV7-2 and TRBJ2-3, with 16 bases lining up with TRBD2. The CDR3 covers 18 residues. The germline CDR1 and CDR2 sequences are SGHTA and FQGNSA. The trim removed 4 bases at V and 2 bases at J, leaving 6 bases unmatched. CDR3 sequence reads: CASSSWGLAGGLTDTQYF. For the CDR3, the DNA is TGTGCCAGCAGCTCGTGGGGACTAGCGGGGGGGCTCACAGATACGCAGTATTTT.

As to this clonotype: A much larger clone sits a single nucleotide away, making a read error possible. The CDR3, as DNA: TGTGCCAGCAGACCCACAGGGGATAATCAGCCCCAGCATTTT. Translating it yields CASRPTGDNQPQHF. The chain links TRBV12-3 or TRBV12-4 to TRBJ1-5; 7 bases map to TRBD1. The trim removed 6 bases at V and 4 bases at J, leaving 6 bases unmatched. There are 14 residues in the CDR3.

The V gene is TRBV29-1, the J gene TRBJ2-1; 8 positions match TRBD1. The DNA end favors TRBJ2-7, so the J call may be wrong. This CDR3 contains 13 residues. Germline V lookup: CDR1 SQVTM, CDR2 ANQGSEA. The CDR3 region is CSALLGQGYEQYF. The CDR3 DNA reads as TGCAGCGCACTACTTGGACAGGGTTACGAGCAGTACTTC.